This is a list of T cell receptor beta chains from one sample in a study of CD8+CD57+ T cells in acquired aplastic anemia. TCRdb reprocessed the reads with MiXCR, giving one entry per CDR3 protein. The sample lists 400,000 to 450,000 distinct CDR3 sequences; about two thirds were seen once. What was sequenced was sorted CD4+, CD8+, or CD8+CD57+ T cells (not recorded which) from PBMCs. These receptors originate from a human donor in good health, serving as a control. The CDR3 runs from the conserved cysteine through the conserved F or W. Part of the rows lack a size; the others show once, few, many or a class for expanded clones.

J | length | V | size | CDR3
TRBJ1-2 | 14 | TRBV19 | NA | CASSTGQSDSGLPF
TRBJ2-7 | 15 | TRBV2 | NA | CASSIGTGSSYEQYF
TRBJ1-4 | 15 | TRBV9 | NA | CASSSDRVLNEKLFF
TRBJ1-6 | 15 | TRBV7-9 | NA | CASSSTVSDNSPAHF
TRBJ2-6 | 16 | TRBV5-6 | NA | CASSLPVGRGANVLTF
TRBJ2-5 | 15 | TRBV5-1 | NA | CASRLYETYKETQYF
TRBJ2-5 | 11 | TRBV7-2 | many | CASSLQETQYF
TRBJ1-5 | 13 | TRBV5-1 | NA | CASSLEGYDTQHF
TRBJ2-7 | 14 | TRBV7-9 | many | CASSLEGTSYEQYF
TRBJ2-3 | 14 | TRBV2 | many | CASSEFASTDTQYF
TRBJ1-3 | 13 | TRBV19 | many | CATKQNSGNTIYF
TRBJ2-5 | 14 | TRBV6-6 | many | CASSFGTQAETQYF
TRBJ1-1 | 13 | TRBV2 | NA | CASMKDRETEAFF
TRBJ2-7 | 16 | TRBV6-5 | NA | CASSPSTAIGSYEQYF